The rows below give T cell receptor beta chains drawn from one sample of a study of blood T cell repertoires in COVID-19. Sequencing used immunoSEQ multiplex PCR; TCRdb keeps in-frame clones, though not all of them. The data hold more than 140,000 clones, with more than 65% observed a single time. Sequencing input: peripheral blood. The source of these receptors is a woman aged 50 to 60 in a cohort sampled during active or convalescent COVID-19. The CDR3 runs from the conserved cysteine through the conserved F or W. For some rows the clone size is stated as once, few or many, or as a class when expanded; others skip it.

j_call clone_size v_call cdr3_aa
TRBJ1-5 NA TRBV28 CASRLTGVDQPQHF
TRBJ1-6 NA TRBV2 CASSAQGTGNSPLHF
TRBJ1-1 NA TRBV7-8 CASKLRGQGHTEAFF
TRBJ2-5 NA TRBV15 CATSTGRETQYF
TRBJ2-3 NA TRBV24-1 CATSARGFDTQYF
TRBJ2-3 once TRBV5-1 CASSLGGLTISGSDTQYF
TRBJ1-2 NA TRBV7-9 CASSLGQGSVYGYTF
TRBJ2-7 many TRBV5-1 CASSLSRVSYEQYF
TRBJ2-7 few TRBV6-5 CASSRGYEQYF
TRBJ1-2 NA TRBV7-3 CASSLSPIQQGFYGYTF
TRBJ2-5 many TRBV7-6 CASSQSGTPGETQYF
TRBJ1-2 few TRBV27 CASSPRDIRGYTF
TRBJ2-1 NA TRBV5-1 CASSRLRTSGGVDNEQFF
TRBJ2-7 NA TRBV6-5 CASNRGRIQGYEQYF
TRBJ2-3 NA TRBV6-6 CASRGQGYTDTQYF
TRBJ1-4 NA TRBV12-3/TRBV12-4 CATRGGANEKLFF
TRBJ2-1 NA TRBV5-1 CASSLATSSYNEQFF
TRBJ1-3 once TRBV10-3 CAISEFDRSGSNTIYF
TRBJ1-1 NA TRBV27 CASRSWTGRMNTEAFF